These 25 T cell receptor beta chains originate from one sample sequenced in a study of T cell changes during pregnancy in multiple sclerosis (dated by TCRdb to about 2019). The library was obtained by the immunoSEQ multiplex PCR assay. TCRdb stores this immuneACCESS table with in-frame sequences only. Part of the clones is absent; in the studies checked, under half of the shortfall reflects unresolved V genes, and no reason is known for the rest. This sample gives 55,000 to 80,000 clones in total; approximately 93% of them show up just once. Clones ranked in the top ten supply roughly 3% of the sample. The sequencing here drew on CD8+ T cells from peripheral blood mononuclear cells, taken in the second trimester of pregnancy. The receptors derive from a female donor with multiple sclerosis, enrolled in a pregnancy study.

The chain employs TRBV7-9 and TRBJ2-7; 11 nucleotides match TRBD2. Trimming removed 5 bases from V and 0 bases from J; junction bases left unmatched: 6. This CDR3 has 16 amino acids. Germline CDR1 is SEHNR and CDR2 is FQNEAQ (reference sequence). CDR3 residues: CASSPRTSGRSYEQYF. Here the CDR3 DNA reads TGTGCCAGCAGCCCGCGGACTAGCGGGCGCTCCTACGAGCAGTACTTC.

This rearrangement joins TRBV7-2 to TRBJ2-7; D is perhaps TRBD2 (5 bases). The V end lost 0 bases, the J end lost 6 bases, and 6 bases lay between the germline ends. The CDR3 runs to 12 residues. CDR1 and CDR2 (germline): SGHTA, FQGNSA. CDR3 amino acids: CASSLAGSEQYF. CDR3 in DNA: TGTGCCAGCAGCTTAGCAGGGAGCGAGCAGTACTTC.

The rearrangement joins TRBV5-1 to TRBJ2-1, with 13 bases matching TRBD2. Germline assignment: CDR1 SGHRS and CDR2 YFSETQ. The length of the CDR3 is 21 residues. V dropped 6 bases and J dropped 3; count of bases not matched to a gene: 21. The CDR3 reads CASKPWTGTSGITLVYNEQFF. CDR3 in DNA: TGCGCCAGCAAACCTTGGACCGGGACTAGCGGGATCACGCTGGTCTACAATGAGCAGTTCTTC.

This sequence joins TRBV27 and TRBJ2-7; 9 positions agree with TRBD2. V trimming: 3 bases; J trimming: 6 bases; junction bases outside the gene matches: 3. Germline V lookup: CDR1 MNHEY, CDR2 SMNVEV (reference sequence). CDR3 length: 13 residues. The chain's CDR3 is CASSFSGSREQYF. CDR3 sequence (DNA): TGTGCCAGCAGTTTTAGCGGGAGTCGCGAGCAGTACTTC.

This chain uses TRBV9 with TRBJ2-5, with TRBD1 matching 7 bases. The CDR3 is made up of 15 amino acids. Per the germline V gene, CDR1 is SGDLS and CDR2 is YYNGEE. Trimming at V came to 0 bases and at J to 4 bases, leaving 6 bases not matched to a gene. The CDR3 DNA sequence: TGTGCCAGCAGCGTAGCTGGGGCAGGGGGAGAGACCCAGTACTTC. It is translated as CASSVAGAGGETQYF.

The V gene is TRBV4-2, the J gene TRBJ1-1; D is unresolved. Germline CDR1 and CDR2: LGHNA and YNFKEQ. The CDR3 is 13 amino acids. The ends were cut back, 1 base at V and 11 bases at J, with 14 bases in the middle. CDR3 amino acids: CASSQALWWWAFF. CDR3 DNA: TGTGCCAGCAGCCAAGCGCTATGGTGGTGGGCTTTCTTT.

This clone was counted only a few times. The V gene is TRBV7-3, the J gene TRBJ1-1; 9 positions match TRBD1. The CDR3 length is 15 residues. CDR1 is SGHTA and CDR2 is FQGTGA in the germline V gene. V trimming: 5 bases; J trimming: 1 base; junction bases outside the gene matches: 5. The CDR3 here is CASSKTGGRNTEAFF. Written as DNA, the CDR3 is TGTGCCAGCAGCAAGACAGGGGGAAGGAACACTGAAGCTTTCTTT.

CDR3 DNA: TGCGCCAGCAGCCAGGTCGCGGGGCTTGGGGATACGCAGTATTTT. Its translation: CASSQVAGLGDTQYF. The J gene is TRBJ2-3, the V gene TRBV4-3, with a possible D match to TRBD2 (6 bases). The CDR3 has 15 amino acids. CDR1 LGHNA and CDR2 YSLEER come from the germline V gene. Trimming took 3 bases from V and 6 from J, leaving 16 bases between them.

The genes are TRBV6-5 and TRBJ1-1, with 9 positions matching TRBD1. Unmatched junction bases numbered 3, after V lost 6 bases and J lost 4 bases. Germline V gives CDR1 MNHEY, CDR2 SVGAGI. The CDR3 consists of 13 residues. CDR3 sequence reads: CASRGQGFTEAFF. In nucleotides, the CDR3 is TGTGCCAGCAGGGGACAGGGCTTCACTGAAGCTTTCTTT.

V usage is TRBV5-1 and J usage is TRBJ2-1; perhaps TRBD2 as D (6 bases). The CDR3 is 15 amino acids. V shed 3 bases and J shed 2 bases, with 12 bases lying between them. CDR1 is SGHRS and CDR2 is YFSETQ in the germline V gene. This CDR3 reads CASSWDAGTYNEQFF. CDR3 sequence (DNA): TGCGCCAGCAGCTGGGATGCGGGGACCTACAATGAGCAGTTCTTC.

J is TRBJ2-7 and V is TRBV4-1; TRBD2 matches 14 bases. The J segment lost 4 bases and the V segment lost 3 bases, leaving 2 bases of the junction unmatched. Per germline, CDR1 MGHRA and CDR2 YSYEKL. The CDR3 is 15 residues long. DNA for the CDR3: TGCGCCAGCAGCCAGACTAGCGGGAGGGGTTACGAGCAGTACTTC. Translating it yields CASSQTSGRGYEQYF.

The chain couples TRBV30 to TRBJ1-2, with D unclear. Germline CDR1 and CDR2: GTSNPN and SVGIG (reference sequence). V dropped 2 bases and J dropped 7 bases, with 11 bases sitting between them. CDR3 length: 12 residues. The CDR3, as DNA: TGTGCCTGGAGTAAAACCTCCGGTGGCTACACCTTC. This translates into CAWSKTSGGYTF.

CDR3 residues: CASSLGTGELFF. CDR3 nucleotide sequence: TGTGCCAGCAGCCTCGGCACCGGGGAGCTGTTTTTT. V and J are TRBV7-9 and TRBJ2-2; the D is unclear. CDR1 and CDR2 (germline): SEHNR, FQNEAQ (reference sequence). There are 12 residues in the CDR3. V was trimmed by 5 bases and J by 4 bases, leaving 5 bases between them.

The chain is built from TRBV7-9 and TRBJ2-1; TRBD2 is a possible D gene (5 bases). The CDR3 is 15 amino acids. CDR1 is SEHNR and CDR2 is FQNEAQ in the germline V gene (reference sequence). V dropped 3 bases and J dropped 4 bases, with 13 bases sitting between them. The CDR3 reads CASSFGLLSYNEQFF. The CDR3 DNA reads TGTGCCAGCAGCTTTGGACTTCTATCTTACAATGAGCAGTTCTTC.

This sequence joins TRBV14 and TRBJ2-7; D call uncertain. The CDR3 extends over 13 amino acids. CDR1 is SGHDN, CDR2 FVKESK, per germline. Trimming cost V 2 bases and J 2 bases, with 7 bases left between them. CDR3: CASSQSPPYEQYF. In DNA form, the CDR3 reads TGTGCCAGCAGCCAATCTCCCCCCTACGAGCAGTACTTC.

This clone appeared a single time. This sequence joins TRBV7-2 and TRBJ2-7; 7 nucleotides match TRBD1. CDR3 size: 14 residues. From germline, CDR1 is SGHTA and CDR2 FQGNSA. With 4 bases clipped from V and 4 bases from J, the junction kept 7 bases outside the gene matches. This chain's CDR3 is CASSSNDREYEQYF. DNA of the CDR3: TGTGCCAGCAGCTCAAACGACAGGGAGTACGAGCAGTACTTC.

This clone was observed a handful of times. CDR3 sequence (DNA): TGCAGCGCTGGACAGGGAGATCAGCCCCAGCATTTT. This sequence encodes CSAGQGDQPQHF. This chain joins TRBV29-1 and TRBJ1-5, with 8 nucleotides matching TRBD1. V was pared by 7 bases and J by 5 bases, with 4 bases of the junction left unmatched. This CDR3 has 12 residues. Per germline, CDR1 SQVTM and CDR2 ANQGSEA.

The DNA for the CDR3 is TGTGCCAGCAGCGCTGGGACAGGGACCCTCACTAACTATGGCTACACCTTC. Translated: CASSAGTGTLTNYGYTF. This rearrangement joins TRBV7-8 to TRBJ1-2; the match to TRBD1 covers 9 bases. With 5 bases clipped from V and 0 bases from J, the junction kept 10 bases outside the gene matches. The CDR3 runs 17 residues. Germline V gene data show CDR1 as SGHVS and CDR2 as FQNEAQ.

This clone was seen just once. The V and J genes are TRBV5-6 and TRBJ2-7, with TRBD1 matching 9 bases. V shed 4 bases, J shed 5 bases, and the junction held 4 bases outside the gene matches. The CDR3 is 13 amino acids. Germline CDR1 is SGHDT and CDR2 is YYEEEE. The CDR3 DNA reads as TGTGCCAGCAGCCGGACAGGGGCCCACGAGCAGTACTTC. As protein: CASSRTGAHEQYF.

Here the CDR3 reads CASSLLTSGSYEQYF. The CDR3 nucleotides read TGCGCCAGCAGCCTACTGACTAGCGGTTCCTACGAGCAGTACTTC. The chain recombines TRBV4-1 with TRBJ2-7, with TRBD2 matching 9 bases. The junction had 5 bases not matched to a gene; V was cut back by 4 bases and J by 1 base. The CDR3 covers 15 residues. Germline V gene lookup returns CDR1 MGHRA and CDR2 YSYEKL.

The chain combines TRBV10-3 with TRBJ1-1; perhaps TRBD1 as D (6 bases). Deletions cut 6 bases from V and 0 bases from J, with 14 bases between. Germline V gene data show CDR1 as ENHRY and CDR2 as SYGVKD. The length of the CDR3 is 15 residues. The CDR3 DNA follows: TGTGCCATCAGCGATCCGGACAGTATGAACACTGAAGCTTTCTTT. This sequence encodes CAISDPDSMNTEAFF.

The CDR3 region is CASSEDGLTGNTIYF. CDR3 nucleotide sequence: TGTGCCAGCAGCGAAGATGGACTGACAGGAAACACCATATATTTT. This chain joins TRBV11-3 and TRBJ1-3; no definite D call. In germline, CDR1 is SGHNT, CDR2 YENEEA. V shed 5 bases and J shed 4 bases, with 15 bases lying between them. This CDR3 has 15 amino acids.

The CDR3 loop is CASSFMAGPTTGELFF. In DNA, the CDR3 is TGTGCCAGCAGCTTTATGGCTGGGCCGACGACCGGGGAGCTGTTTTTT. The gene calls are TRBV5-4 and TRBJ2-2; D remains unclear. CDR3 length: 16 amino acids. The germline gives CDR1 SGHNT, CDR2 YYREEE (reference sequence). The V gene lost 2 bases and the J gene lost 5 bases, with 16 bases spanning the gap.

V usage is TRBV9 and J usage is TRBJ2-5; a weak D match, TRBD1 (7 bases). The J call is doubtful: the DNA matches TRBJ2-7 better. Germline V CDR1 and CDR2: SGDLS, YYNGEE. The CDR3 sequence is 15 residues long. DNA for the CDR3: TGTGCCAGCAGCGCCGGAGGGGGCAGCGATTACGAGCAGTACTTC. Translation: CASSAGGGSDYEQYF.

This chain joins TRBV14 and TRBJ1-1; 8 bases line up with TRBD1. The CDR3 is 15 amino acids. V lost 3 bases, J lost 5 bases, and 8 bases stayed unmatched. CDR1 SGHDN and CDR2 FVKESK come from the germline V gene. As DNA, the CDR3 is TGTGCCAGCAGCCAGAGGCAGGGGGCGCTTACTGAAGCTTTCTTT. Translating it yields CASSQRQGALTEAFF.